The 20 T cell receptor beta chains given below trace back to one sample, sequenced in a study of blood T cell repertoires in COVID-19. Data came from immunoSEQ multiplex PCR; TCRdb stores just in-frame clones and leaves some out. The data contain 140,000 to 150,000 clones, approximately 85% of them singletons. Specimen: peripheral blood. Every receptor here comes from a woman aged 60-75 years with COVID-19, enrolled during active disease.

The CDR3 DNA is TGTGCCAGCAGCTTGACAGCTTTCGGAGGCTACACCTTC. Translation gives CASSLTAFGGYTF. This rearrangement joins TRBV5-6 to TRBJ1-2; D unclear. CDR1 is SGHDT, CDR2 YYEEEE, per germline. The CDR3 runs to 13 residues. Trimming stripped 1 base from V and 8 bases from J, with 12 bases between.

The chain uses TRBV7-9 and TRBJ2-5; D unclear. The V end was cut by 5 bases, the J end by 4 bases, with 8 bases between. The germline CDR1 and CDR2 sequences are SEHNR and FQNEAQ (reference sequence). This CDR3 is built from 12 residues. The CDR3 coding sequence is TGTGCCAGCAGCCCCCAACTAGAGACCCAGTACTTC. Its translation: CASSPQLETQYF. Supplemented by reference TRBV7-9 and TRBJ2-5, the full variable domain reads DTGVSQNPRHKITKRGQNVTFRCDPISEHNRLYWYRQTLGQGPEFLTYFQNEAQLEKSRLLSDRFSAERPKGSFSTLEIQRTEQGDSAMYLCASSPQLETQYFGPGTRLLVL.

This clone appeared once. The chain employs TRBV9 and TRBJ1-6; maybe TRBD1 (6 bases). The CDR3 is 16 residues long. V dropped 3 bases and J dropped 0 bases, with 10 bases sitting between them. The germline V gene has CDR1 SGDLS and CDR2 YYNGEE. The CDR3 reads CASSAEDSSYNSPLHF. The CDR3 region has the DNA TGTGCCAGCAGCGCCGAGGACAGCTCCTATAATTCACCCCTCCACTTT.

The chain uses TRBV4-2 and TRBJ2-6, with 7 bases identical to TRBD2. This CDR3 has 15 residues. J lost 2 bases, V lost 4 bases, and 2 bases had no gene match. CDR1 LGHNA and CDR2 YNFKEQ come from the germline V gene. This CDR3 reads CASSRDYTGANVLTF. The CDR3 nucleotides read TGTGCCAGCAGCCGGGACTACACTGGGGCCAACGTCCTGACTTTC.

The rearrangement links TRBV5-1 to TRBJ2-6, with D unresolved. Trimming took off 7 bases at V and 0 bases at J, with 14 bases between the two ends. CDR1 SGHRS and CDR2 YFSETQ come from the germline V gene. CDR3 size: 16 residues. The CDR3 bases are TGCGCCAGCTTTACCGGCCTAGGCTCTGGGGCCAACGTCCTGACTTTC. This encodes CASFTGLGSGANVLTF.

In this sample, this clone turned up a few times. The CDR3 loop reads CASSHHDLQGNQPQHF. The CDR3 nucleotides read TGTGCCAGCAGCCATCACGACTTACAGGGAAATCAGCCCCAGCATTTT. The chain has TRBV3-1 (or the pseudogene TRBV3-2) and TRBJ1-5, with a possible D match to TRBD1 (6 bases). Trimming removed 3 bases at V and 4 bases at J, with 16 bases between. The germline V gene has CDR1 LGHDT and CDR2 YNNKEL (reference sequence). The length of the CDR3 is 16 residues.

The J gene is TRBJ1-6, the V gene TRBV10-2; TRBD1 matches 9 bases. Germline V gene data show CDR1 as WSHSY and CDR2 as SAAADI. CDR3 size: 13 residues. V gave up 7 bases and J gave up 10 bases; unmatched junction bases: 5. The CDR3 bases are TGCGCCAGCAAGACAGGGGGGAAATCACCCCTCCACTTT. Its translation is CASKTGGKSPLHF.

This chain uses TRBV5-1 with TRBJ1-1, with D tentatively TRBD1 (6 bases). V lost 2 bases and J lost 11, with 22 bases in between. The CDR3 extends over 15 amino acids. Per the germline V gene, CDR1 is SGHRS and CDR2 is YFSETQ. CDR3 nucleotides: TGCGCCAGCAGCTTAACCCGGGACAACCTCTTTGGGGCTTTCTTT. This sequence encodes CASSLTRDNLFGAFF.

A few counts support this clone. V gene TRBV27 combines with J gene TRBJ1-1; tentative D call: TRBD1 (5 bases). Germline V gene lookup returns CDR1 MNHEY and CDR2 SMNVEV (reference sequence). The CDR3 consists of 13 residues. V lost 5 bases, J lost 4 bases, and 11 bases lay in between. Here the CDR3 reads CASSQGVGTEAFF. In DNA form, the CDR3 reads TGTGCCAGCAGTCAGGGTGTGGGCACTGAAGCTTTCTTT.

The sample holds one count of this clone. The CDR3 protein is CATSTWTGKNIQYF. CDR3 coding DNA: TGTGCCACCAGCACCTGGACAGGCAAAAACATTCAGTACTTC. The chain uses TRBV15 and TRBJ2-4; TRBD1 matches 7 bases. This CDR3 contains 14 residues. The germline V gene encodes CDR1 LNHNV and CDR2 YYDKDF (reference sequence). J gave up 3 bases and V 4 bases, and 3 bases lay outside the gene matches.

The chain carries TRBV16 and TRBJ1-5; the match to TRBD1 covers 12 bases. Germline V gene data show CDR1 as KGHSY and CDR2 as FQNENV. The V gene end was trimmed by 4 bases and the J gene end by 1 base; junction bases not matched to a gene: 5. The CDR3 length is 17 residues. In DNA, the CDR3 is TGTGCCAGCAGCCGAGGGGACAGGGGGCTCAGCAATCAGCCCCAGCATTTT. Residues: CASSRGDRGLSNQPQHF.

This chain uses TRBV19 with TRBJ1-2, with 9 bases aligning to TRBD1. J was trimmed by 4 bases and V by 0 bases; bases with no gene match: 6. The CDR3 spans 16 residues. Per germline, CDR1 LNHDA and CDR2 SQIVND (reference sequence). The CDR3 loop is CASSIDEQGASYGYTF. The CDR3 nucleotides are TGTGCCAGTAGTATAGATGAACAGGGGGCGAGCTATGGCTACACCTTC. The complete variable domain, with remaining parts taken from reference TRBV19 and TRBJ1-2, reads DGGITQSPKYLFRKEGQNVTLSCEQNLNHDAMYWYRQDPGQGLRLIYYSQIVNDFQKGDIAEGYSVSREKKESFPLTVTSAQKNPTAFYLCASSIDEQGASYGYTFGSGTRLTVV.

This sequence joins TRBV21-1 and TRBJ2-1; TRBD2 is the table's D call and was not checked against the DNA. TRBV21-1 is a pseudogene. This CDR3 has 13 amino acids. This CDR3 reads CASSKSDGNEQFF. The DNA for the CDR3 is TGTGCCAGCAGCAAATCTGACGGGAATGAGCAGTTCTTC.

This chain joins TRBV3-1 (or the pseudogene TRBV3-2) and TRBJ2-2; 9 nucleotides agree with TRBD2. Germline assignment: CDR1 LGHDT and CDR2 YNNKEL (reference sequence). This CDR3 has 15 residues. Losses at the gene ends were 6 bases for V and 6 bases for J; bases not matched to a gene: 8. CDR3 DNA sequence: TGTGCCAGCAGTCGTAGCGGGGGCGGTTCCGGGGAGCTGTTTTTT. Protein product: CASSRSGGGSGELFF.

This rearrangement joins TRBV27 to TRBJ2-6, with 9 bases matching TRBD1. Germline lookup yields CDR1 MNHEY and CDR2 SMNVEV (reference sequence). V lost 3 bases, J lost 1 base, and 7 bases stayed unmatched. The CDR3 sequence is 18 residues long. Here the CDR3 reads CASSLGSTGGSGANVLTF. The CDR3 DNA reads as TGTGCCAGCAGTTTGGGATCGACAGGGGGTTCTGGGGCCAACGTCCTGACTTTC.

The chain couples TRBV5-1 to TRBJ1-4; 7 bases fit TRBD1. The germline V gene has CDR1 SGHRS and CDR2 YFSETQ. V shed 4 bases, J shed 7 bases, and the junction held 7 bases outside the gene matches. The CDR3 extends over 14 amino acids. CDR3 nucleotide sequence: TGCGCCAGCAGCACCAGACAGGGATCTGAAAAACTGTTTTTT. It codes for CASSTRQGSEKLFF.

The chain couples TRBV4-1 to TRBJ2-5, with TRBD2 matching over 9 bases. CDR1 MGHRA and CDR2 YSYEKL come from the germline V gene. The CDR3 totals 16 residues. Trimming cost V 0 bases and J 6 bases; bases outside gene matches: 8. CDR3 sequence: CASSQDRLAGSQTQYF. CDR3 sequence (DNA): TGCGCCAGCAGCCAAGATCGGCTAGCGGGGAGTCAGACCCAGTACTTC.

The chain carries TRBV7-9 and TRBJ1-2; 7 bases match TRBD1. Germline CDR1 and CDR2: SEHNR and FQNEAQ (reference sequence). The CDR3 is made up of 13 amino acids. Germline trimming cut 5 bases from V and 7 bases from J; bases unmatched to any gene: 7. CDR3 sequence (DNA): TGTGCCAGCAGCCAACAGACAGGGTCTGGCTACACCTTC. Amino acids: CASSQQTGSGYTF.

The gene calls are TRBV10-3 and TRBJ2-6, with D maybe TRBD2 (5 bases). In germline, CDR1 is ENHRY, CDR2 SYGVKD. The ends were cut back, 6 bases at V and 1 base at J, with 19 bases in the middle. The CDR3 consists of 18 residues. The CDR3 spells CAISPGVAGPSGANVLTF. The CDR3 DNA reads TGTGCCATCAGCCCCGGGGTGGCAGGTCCTTCTGGGGCCAACGTCCTGACTTTC.

This clone was seen only a few times. The genes are TRBV15 and TRBJ1-3; D gene ambiguous. The V and J ends lost 1 base and 0 bases respectively, with 16 bases between them. Germline CDR1 reads LNHNV; CDR2 reads YYDKDF (reference sequence). This CDR3 contains 18 residues. CDR3 bases: TGTGCCACCAGCAGAGGGTATGGGGAGCTCTACTCTGGAAACACCATATATTTT. This gives the protein CATSRGYGELYSGNTIYF.